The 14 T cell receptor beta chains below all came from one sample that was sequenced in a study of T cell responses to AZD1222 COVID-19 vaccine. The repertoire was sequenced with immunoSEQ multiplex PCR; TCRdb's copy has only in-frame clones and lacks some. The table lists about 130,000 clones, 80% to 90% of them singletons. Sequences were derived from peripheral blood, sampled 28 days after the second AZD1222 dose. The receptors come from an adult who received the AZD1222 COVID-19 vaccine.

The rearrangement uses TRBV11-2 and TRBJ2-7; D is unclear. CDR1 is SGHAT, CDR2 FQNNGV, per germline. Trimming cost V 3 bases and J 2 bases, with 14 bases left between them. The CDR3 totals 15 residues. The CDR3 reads CASSFLAGLAYEQYF. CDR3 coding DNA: TGTGCCAGCAGCTTCCTCGCAGGCCTAGCCTACGAGCAGTACTTC.

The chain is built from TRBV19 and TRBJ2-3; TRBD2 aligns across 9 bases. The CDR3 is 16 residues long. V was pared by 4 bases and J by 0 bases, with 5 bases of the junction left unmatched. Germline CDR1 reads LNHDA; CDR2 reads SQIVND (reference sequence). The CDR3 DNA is TGTGCCAGTAGTAGGCGGGAGGGCCTTAGCACAGATACGCAGTATTTT. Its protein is CASSRREGLSTDTQYF.

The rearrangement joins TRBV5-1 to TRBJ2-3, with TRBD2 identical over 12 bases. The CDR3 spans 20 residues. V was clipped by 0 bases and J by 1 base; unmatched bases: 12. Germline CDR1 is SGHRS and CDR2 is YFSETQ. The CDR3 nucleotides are TGCGCCAGCAGCTTGGCGACTAGCGGGAGATCTAACTACGGCACAGATACGCAGTATTTT. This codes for CASSLATSGRSNYGTDTQYF.

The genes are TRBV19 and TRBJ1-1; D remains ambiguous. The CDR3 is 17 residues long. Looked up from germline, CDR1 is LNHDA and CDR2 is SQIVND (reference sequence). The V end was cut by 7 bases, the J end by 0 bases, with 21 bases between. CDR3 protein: CASKAGLLNSMNTEAFF. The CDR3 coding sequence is TGTGCCAGTAAAGCGGGCCTACTCAATTCTATGAACACTGAAGCTTTCTTT.

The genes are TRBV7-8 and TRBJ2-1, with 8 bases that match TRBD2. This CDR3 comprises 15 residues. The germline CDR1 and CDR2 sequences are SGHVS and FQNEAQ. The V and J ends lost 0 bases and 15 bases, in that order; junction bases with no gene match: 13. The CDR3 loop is CASSLAFGRAGDRFF. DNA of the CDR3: TGTGCCAGCAGCTTAGCATTCGGTCGAGCGGGGGATAGGTTCTTC.

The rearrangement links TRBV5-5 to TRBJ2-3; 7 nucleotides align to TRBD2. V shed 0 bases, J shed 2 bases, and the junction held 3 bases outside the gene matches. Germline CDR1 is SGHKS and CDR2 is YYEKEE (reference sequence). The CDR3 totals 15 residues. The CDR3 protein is CASSLASGNTDTQYF. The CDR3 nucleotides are TGTGCCAGCAGCTTGGCCAGCGGGAACACAGATACGCAGTATTTT.

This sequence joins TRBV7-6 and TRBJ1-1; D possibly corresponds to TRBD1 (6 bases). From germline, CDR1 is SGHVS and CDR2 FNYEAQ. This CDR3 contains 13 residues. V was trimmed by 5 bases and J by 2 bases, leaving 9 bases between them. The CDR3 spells CASSAQGNTEAFF. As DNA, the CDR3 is TGTGCCAGCAGCGCACAGGGAAACACTGAAGCTTTCTTT.

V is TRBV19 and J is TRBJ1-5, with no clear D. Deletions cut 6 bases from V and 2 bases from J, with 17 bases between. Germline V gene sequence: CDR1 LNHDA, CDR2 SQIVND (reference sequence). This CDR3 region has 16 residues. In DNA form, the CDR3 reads TGTGCCAGTAGCCCCTTGATTTGGCCCGGCAATCAGCCCCAGCATTTT. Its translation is CASSPLIWPGNQPQHF.

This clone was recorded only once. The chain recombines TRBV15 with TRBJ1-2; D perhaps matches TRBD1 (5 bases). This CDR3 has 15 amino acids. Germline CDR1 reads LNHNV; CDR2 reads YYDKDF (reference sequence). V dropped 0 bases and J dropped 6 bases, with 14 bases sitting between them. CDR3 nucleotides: TGTGCCACCAGCAGAGATAGCCGGGGAGGGGATGGCTACACCTTC. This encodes CATSRDSRGGDGYTF.

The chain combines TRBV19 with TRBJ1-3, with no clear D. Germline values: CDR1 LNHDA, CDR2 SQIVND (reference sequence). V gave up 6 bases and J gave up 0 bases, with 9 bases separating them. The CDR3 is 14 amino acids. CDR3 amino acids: CASRKGDSGNTIYF. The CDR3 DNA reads TGTGCCAGTAGGAAGGGAGACTCTGGAAACACCATATATTTT. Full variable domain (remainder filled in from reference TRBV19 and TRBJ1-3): DGGITQSPKYLFRKEGQNVTLSCEQNLNHDAMYWYRQDPGQGLRLIYYSQIVNDFQKGDIAEGYSVSREKKESFPLTVTSAQKNPTAFYLCASRKGDSGNTIYFGEGSWLTVV.

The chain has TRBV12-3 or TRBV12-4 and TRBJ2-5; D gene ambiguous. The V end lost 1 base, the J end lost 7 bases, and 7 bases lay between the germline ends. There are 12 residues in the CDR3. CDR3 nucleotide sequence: TGTGCCAGCAGTTTAGACGGTGCGACCCAGTACTTC. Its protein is CASSLDGATQYF.

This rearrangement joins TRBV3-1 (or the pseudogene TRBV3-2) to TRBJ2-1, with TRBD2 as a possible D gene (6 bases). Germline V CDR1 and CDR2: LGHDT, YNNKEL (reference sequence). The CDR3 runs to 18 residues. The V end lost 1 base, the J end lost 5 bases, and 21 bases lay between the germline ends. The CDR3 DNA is TGTGCCAGCAGCCAAGCCAGACTAGGGACTTATGGTGACAATGAGCAGTTCTTC. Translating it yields CASSQARLGTYGDNEQFF.

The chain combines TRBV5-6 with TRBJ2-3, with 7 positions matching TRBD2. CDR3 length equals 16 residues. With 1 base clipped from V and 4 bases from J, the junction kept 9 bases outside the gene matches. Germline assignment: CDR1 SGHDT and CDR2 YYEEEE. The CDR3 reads CASSLYLTSVADTQYF. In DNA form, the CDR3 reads TGTGCCAGCAGCTTGTACCTTACTAGCGTCGCAGATACGCAGTATTTT.

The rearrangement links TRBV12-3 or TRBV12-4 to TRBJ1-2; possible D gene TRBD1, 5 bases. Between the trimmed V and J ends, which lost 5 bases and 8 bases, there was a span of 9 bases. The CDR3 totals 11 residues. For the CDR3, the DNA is TGTGCCAGCAGTCAGGGAGGCGGCTACACCTTC. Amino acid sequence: CASSQGGGYTF.